Listed below are T cell receptor beta chains from one sample, sequenced in a study of blood T cell repertoires in COVID-19. Here immunoSEQ multiplex PCR was the method, and the copy in TCRdb shows in-frame clones only, minus some. Among approximately 430,000 clones, roughly 85% were seen once, and the ten largest hold almost 1.5%. The sample taken for sequencing was peripheral blood. Source of these receptors: a woman aged 30 to 39 with active or convalescent COVID-19. Both conserved end residues are part of each CDR3. Each record gives: clone size, V gene, D gene, J gene, CDR3 DNA, CDR3 protein. A D gene is named only where the DNA matches it firmly. The size entry is marked missing in some rows and otherwise reads once, few, many or a size class.

>-|TRBV27|-|TRBJ1-4
TGTGCCAGCAGTTTCTCGACGGGACAAAATGAAAAACTGTTTTTT
CASSFSTGQNEKLFF
>once|TRBV10-3|-|TRBJ1-2
TGTGCCATCAGGCCGCAAGAGAACTATGGCTACACCTTC
CAIRPQENYGYTF
>-|TRBV4-2|-|TRBJ2-7
TGTGCCAGCAGCCAAGAGGCTCATATCGGGTTGTACTTC
CASSQEAHIGLYF
>once|TRBV6-5|TRBD2|TRBJ2-5
TGTGCCAGCAGTCCAGGACTAGCGGGGTTGATGACCCAGTACTTC
CASSPGLAGLMTQYF
>-|TRBV12-3/TRBV12-4|-|TRBJ1-1
TGTGCCAGCACAGGGGTTGTCACTGAAGCTTTCTTT
CASTGVVTEAFF
>-|TRBV7-8|-|TRBJ1-2
TGTGCCAGCAGCTTATTTGAGCGTGGTAGCACCTTAGGTGGCTACACCTTC
CASSLFERGSTLGGYTF
>-|TRBV11-2|-|TRBJ1-1
TGTGCCAGCAGCTTAGCCCCCTTTGAAGCTTTCTTT
CASSLAPFEAFF
>-|TRBV5-8|-|TRBJ2-7
TGTGCCAGCACTCCCGAGACCTTTGACACCACCTACGAGCAGTACTTC
CASTPETFDTTYEQYF
>-|TRBV21-1|-|TRBJ1-5
TGTGCCAGCACCCCTTTTGGGGGGTCGAGCAATCAGCCCCAGCATTTT
CASTPFGGSSNQPQHF
>-|TRBV5-1|TRBD1|TRBJ2-3
TGCGCCAGCAGCTTATATACAGGGGGCGGGCGGGGCACAGATACGCAGTATTTT
CASSLYTGGGRGTDTQYF
>-|TRBV3-1/TRBV3-2|TRBD2|TRBJ2-3
TGTGCCAGCAGCCTGGGACTAGCGATGGCAGATACGCAGTATTTT
CASSLGLAMADTQYF
>once|TRBV12-5|-|TRBJ2-5
TGTGCTAGTGGGGAAACCGGACCCCGGGGGGAGACCCAGTACTTC
CASGETGPRGETQYF
>-|TRBV6-1|-|TRBJ2-7
TGTGCCAGCAGTGAAGCGTTGACATCCTACGAGCAGTACTTC
CASSEALTSYEQYF
>-|TRBV19|TRBD2|TRBJ2-1
TGTGCCAGTAGTATATGGGGGGAGGGCAGGTCCTACAATGAGCAGTTCTTC
CASSIWGEGRSYNEQFF
>few|TRBV10-1|TRBD1|TRBJ2-5
TGCGCCAGCAGTGAGTCCGGGACAGGGGGCCGTGAGACCCAGTACTTC
CASSESGTGGRETQYF
>-|TRBV7-2|TRBD1|TRBJ2-7
TGTGCCAGCAGCTTGGGACAGGATATCTCCTACGAGCAGTACTTC
CASSLGQDISYEQYF
>-|TRBV5-4|-|TRBJ2-2
TGTGCCAGCAGCTTGGGAGGGGGGGCCGGCGGGGAGCTGTTTTTT
CASSLGGGAGGELFF
>-|TRBV7-8|-|TRBJ2-1
TGTGCCAGCAGCTTCCGGGATCTCGAGGGCAATGAGCAGTTCTTC
CASSFRDLEGNEQFF
>-|TRBV5-1|-|TRBJ1-2
TGCGCCAGCAGCTTGGAACAGGCGGATTCACGCTACACCTTC
CASSLEQADSRYTF
>-|TRBV2|-|TRBJ2-5
TGTGCCAGCAGTCCGGCTGAAGCGTGGTCGTTTGATTCATTAGAGACCCAGTACTTC
CASSPAEAWSFDSLETQYF
>-|TRBV4-1|TRBD1|TRBJ1-3
TGCGCCAGCAGCCAAGACCGGGACAGGGTTTCTGGAAACACCATATATTTT
CASSQDRDRVSGNTIYF
>-|TRBV3-1/TRBV3-2|TRBD2|TRBJ2-7
TGTGCCAGCAGCCAAGAAGGTTTTCTGGGCGGGAGGGCCCGCGAGCAGTACTTC
CASSQEGFLGGRAREQYF
>-|TRBV12-3/TRBV12-4|-|TRBJ2-2
TGTGCCAGCGGTTTCGATAGCACCGGGGAGCTGTTTTTT
CASGFDSTGELFF
>-|TRBV5-1|TRBD2|TRBJ2-1
TGCGCCAGCACTCCCGCGGGGGGGACCTACAATGAGCAGTTCTTC
CASTPAGGTYNEQFF
>-|TRBV25-1|-|TRBJ1-3
TGTGCCAGCAGTGATTCCCACTCTGGAAACACCATATATTTT
CASSDSHSGNTIYF
>-|TRBV5-6|TRBD1|TRBJ2-7
TGTGCCAGCAGCCTGAACAGGGGCTACGAGCAGTACTTC
CASSLNRGYEQYF
>-|TRBV7-9|-|TRBJ2-3
TGTGCCAGCAGCTTAAGCCACGCCACAGATACGCAGTATTTT
CASSLSHATDTQYF
>-|TRBV3-1/TRBV3-2|-|TRBJ1-2
TGTGCCAGCAGCCAGAACGGACAGCCTAACTATGGCTACACCTTC
CASSQNGQPNYGYTF
>-|TRBV20-1|TRBD1|TRBJ2-7
TGCAGTGCTAGTTCCCGGGACAGACTTTACGAGCAGTACTTC
CSASSRDRLYEQYF
>-|TRBV27|TRBD1|TRBJ1-2
TGTGCCAGCAGTCCCGGAGGGGGCCGAGGCTACACCTTC
CASSPGGGRGYTF
>-|TRBV7-2|-|TRBJ2-2
TGTGCCAGCAGCTTAGGCAGGTCGACCACCGGGGAGCTGTTTTTT
CASSLGRSTTGELFF
>-|TRBV30|TRBD2|TRBJ2-1
TGTGCCTGGAGGGGACTAGCTTATGAGCAGTTCTTC
CAWRGLAYEQFF
>-|TRBV24-1|-|TRBJ2-5
TGTGCCACCAGTGATGAAGGGGGGACCCAGTACTTC
CATSDEGGTQYF
>-|TRBV5-4|-|TRBJ1-1
TGTGCCAGCAGCTTGTTGCAGGGGAATCTCCCACACACTGAAGCTTTCTTT
CASSLLQGNLPHTEAFF
>-|TRBV30|TRBD2|TRBJ2-1
TGTGCCTTCTCAGGACTAGCGGGAGTTGAGCAGTTCTTC
CAFSGLAGVEQFF
>few|TRBV6-5|TRBD1|TRBJ2-1
TGTGCCAGCAGAGAGGCAGGGGGCGGCTATGAGCAGTTCTTC
CASREAGGGYEQFF
>-|TRBV5-5|-|TRBJ1-5
TGTGCCAGCAGCTTGATGGAGGGCCATCAGCCCCAGCATTTT
CASSLMEGHQPQHF
>-|TRBV7-8|TRBD2|TRBJ2-1
TGTGCCAGCAGCTCCACTTTAGCGGGAGGCTACAATGAGCAGTTCTTC
CASSSTLAGGYNEQFF
>-|TRBV10-2|-|TRBJ1-1
TGCGCCAGCAGGGTAAGGGGGTCGGACACTGAAGCTTTCTTT
CASRVRGSDTEAFF
>-|TRBV19|TRBD1|TRBJ1-4
TGTGCCAGTAGTGTATTTGGACAGGGAGGAGGTGAAAAACTGTTTTTT
CASSVFGQGGGEKLFF
>-|TRBV6-1|-|TRBJ1-1
TGTGCCAGCAGTGAACACAGGGTCAAGGCTTTCTTT
CASSEHRVKAFF
>once|TRBV7-8|-|TRBJ1-2
TGTGCCAGCAGCTTAGAGCCAGGGGACTATGGCTACACCTTC
CASSLEPGDYGYTF
>-|TRBV7-9|TRBD2|TRBJ2-1
TGTGCCAGCAGCTTCGGACTAGCGGGGAATGAGCAGTTCTTC
CASSFGLAGNEQFF
>-|TRBV4-1|-|TRBJ2-2
TGCGCCAGCAGCCAAGAAAGGACCGGGACACCGAACACCGGGGAGCTGTTTTTT
CASSQERTGTPNTGELFF
>-|TRBV2|TRBD1|TRBJ1-1
TGTGCCAGCAGCTGGACAGGGGGGGACACTGAAGCTTTCTTT
CASSWTGGDTEAFF
>-|TRBV6-4|TRBD1|TRBJ2-2
TGTGCCAGCAGTGATGGTGGGACAGGGGGCGACACCGGGGAGCTGTTTTTT
CASSDGGTGGDTGELFF
>-|TRBV11-3|-|TRBJ1-1
TGTGCCAGCAGCTTAGGCGTCTACACTGAAGCTTTCTTT
CASSLGVYTEAFF
>-|TRBV6-5|-|TRBJ1-1
TGTGCCAGCAGTCCCAGGGATATGAACACTGAAGCTTTCTTT
CASSPRDMNTEAFF
>-|TRBV5-4|-|TRBJ1-1
TGTGCCAGCAGCCTTCCACAGGACGGGTGGAACACTGAAGCTTTCTTT
CASSLPQDGWNTEAFF
>-|TRBV6-5|-|TRBJ2-7
TGTGCCAGCAGCGGGGATATATACGAGCAGTACTTC
CASSGDIYEQYF
>-|TRBV18|-|TRBJ1-2
TGTGCCAGCTCACCTGGACTGGAATATGGCTACACCTTC
CASSPGLEYGYTF
>-|TRBV6-5|-|TRBJ2-3
TGTGCCAGTCAGGGTGATCCAGATACGCAGTATTTT
CASQGDPDTQYF
>-|TRBV4-1|-|TRBJ1-2
TGCGCCAGCAGCCAAGTCATTTCAGTTTATGGCTACACCTTC
CASSQVISVYGYTF